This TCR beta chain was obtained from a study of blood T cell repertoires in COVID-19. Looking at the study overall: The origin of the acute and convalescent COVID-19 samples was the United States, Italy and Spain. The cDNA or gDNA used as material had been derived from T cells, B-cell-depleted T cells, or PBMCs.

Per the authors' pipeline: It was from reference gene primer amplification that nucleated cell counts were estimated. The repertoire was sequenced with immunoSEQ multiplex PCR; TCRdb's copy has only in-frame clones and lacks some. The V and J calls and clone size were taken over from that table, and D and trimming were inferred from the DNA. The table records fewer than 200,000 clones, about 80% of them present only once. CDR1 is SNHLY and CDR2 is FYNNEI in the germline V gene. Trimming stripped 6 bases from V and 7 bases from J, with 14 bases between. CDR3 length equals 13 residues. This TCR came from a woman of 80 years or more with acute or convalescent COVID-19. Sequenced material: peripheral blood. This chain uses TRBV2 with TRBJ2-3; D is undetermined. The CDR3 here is CASRVSSENTQYF. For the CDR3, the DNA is TGTGCCAGCAGGGTATCCAGCGAGAATACGCAGTATTTT. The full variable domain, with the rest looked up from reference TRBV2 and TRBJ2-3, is EPEVTQTPSHQVTQMGQEVILRCVPISNHLYFYWYRQILGQKVEFLVSFYNNEISEKSEIFDDQFSVERPDGSNFTLKIRSTKLEDSAMYFCASRVSSENTQYFGPGTRLTVL.